The rows below give T cell receptor beta chains drawn from one sample of a study of T-cell memory formation after mild COVID-19. MiXCR, applied by TCRdb to the 5' RACE reads, yields one record per CDR3 protein. The table records roughly 240,000 distinct CDR3 sequences, roughly 17% of them present only once. Sequencing was performed on PBMCs or a T cell subset sorted from them (not recorded which). The receptors come from a man aged 18 to 30 who had mild COVID-19 (a few samples of this study predate the infection). Cell type and time point are not known. Both conserved end residues are part of each CDR3. The D gene is left open where the match is weak. Only some rows state a clone size, as once, few, many or a class for expanded clones.

clone size,V gene,D gene,J gene,CDR3 protein,CDR3 DNA
few,TRBV9,-,TRBJ1-3,CASSLRSQENTIYF,TGTGCCAGCAGCCTCAGATCACAGGAAAACACCATATATTTT
few,TRBV30,TRBD2,TRBJ2-1,CAWSPGTSGGYEQFF,TGTGCCTGGAGTCCCGGGACTAGCGGTGGCTATGAGCAGTTCTTC
-,TRBV4-3,-,TRBJ2-3,CASSQERAPGSDTQYF,TGCGCCAGCAGCCAAGAGAGGGCGCCCGGGTCGGATACGCAGTATTTT
-,TRBV7-9,-,TRBJ1-2,CASSPRTLHQGYTF,TGTGCCAGCAGCCCACGGACCCTACACCAGGGCTACACCTTC
few,TRBV6-6,-,TRBJ2-3,CASSKQGGSFTDTQYF,TGTGCCAGCAGCAAACAGGGTGGTAGCTTCACTGATACGCAGTATTTT
-,TRBV5-1,-,TRBJ2-7,CASSLAGTLGYEQYF,TGCGCCAGCAGCCTCGCCGGGACACTCGGCTACGAGCAGTACTTC
-,TRBV30,TRBD1,TRBJ1-1,CAWSGQGQSEAFF,TGTGCCTGGAGTGGACAGGGCCAATCTGAAGCTTTCTTT
-,TRBV11-2,-,TRBJ2-5,CASSFGVASSETQYF,TGTGCCAGCAGCTTCGGGGTTGCAAGTTCGGAGACCCAGTACTTC
few,TRBV4-3,-,TRBJ2-3,CASSQDGRSDTQYF,TGCGCCAGCAGCCAAGATGGGCGGTCGGATACGCAGTATTTT
-,TRBV19,-,TRBJ2-7,CASSGGGLIEQYF,TGTGCCAGTAGTGGGGGAGGTTTAATCGAGCAGTACTTC
few,TRBV5-1,TRBD2,TRBJ2-1,CASSLALTSGAYNEQFF,TGCGCCAGCAGCTTGGCCTTAACTAGCGGGGCCTACAATGAGCAGTTCTTC
medium-sized,TRBV11-2,TRBD1,TRBJ1-5,CASSVGTGGQPQHF,TGTGCCAGCAGCGTAGGGACAGGGGGACAGCCCCAGCATTTT
-,TRBV24-1,-,TRBJ2-2,CATSDHLNTGELFF,TGTGCCACCAGTGATCACCTGAACACCGGGGAGCTGTTTTTT
few,TRBV2,-,TRBJ2-7,CASSEDWGRGNEQYF,TGTGCCAGCAGTGAAGATTGGGGTCGAGGTAACGAGCAGTACTTC
few,TRBV7-2,-,TRBJ2-5,CASTLPGPRETQYF,TGTGCCAGCACCCTCCCCGGACCGCGAGAGACCCAGTACTTC
-,TRBV20-1,-,TRBJ1-2,CSARNRANYGYTF,TGCAGTGCTAGAAACAGAGCTAACTATGGCTACACCTTC
-,TRBV7-6,TRBD2,TRBJ2-1,CASSLSGGPSYNEQFF,TGTGCCAGCAGCCTCTCGGGGGGGCCCTCCTACAATGAGCAGTTCTTC
once,TRBV20-1,-,TRBJ2-3,CSARAQPAQTDTQYF,TGCAGTGCTAGAGCTCAACCAGCGCAGACAGATACGCAGTATTTT
-,TRBV23-1,-,TRBJ2-5,CASSQTSKGQETQYF,TGCGCCAGCAGTCAAACTAGCAAAGGACAAGAGACCCAGTACTTC
-,TRBV27,-,TRBJ2-3,CASSLSWGAADTQYF,TGTGCCAGCAGTTTATCGTGGGGGGCTGCAGATACGCAGTATTTT
few,TRBV12-3/TRBV12-4,TRBD1,TRBJ2-3,CASTRGDRNTDTQYF,TGTGCCAGCACACGAGGGGACAGGAACACAGATACGCAGTATTTT
few,TRBV4-2,-,TRBJ2-5,CASSQDGSALQETQYF,TGTGCCAGCAGCCAAGATGGCTCAGCCCTCCAAGAGACCCAGTACTTC
-,TRBV11-2,TRBD2,TRBJ2-5,CARLPGAGEQETQYF,TGTGCCAGACTGCCGGGAGCGGGGGAACAAGAGACCCAGTACTTC
few,TRBV25-1,TRBD1,TRBJ2-6,CASSEWTGAGANVLTF,TGTGCCAGCAGTGAGTGGACAGGTGCTGGGGCCAACGTCCTGACTTTC
-,TRBV11-2,TRBD2,TRBJ2-1,CASSLRSGGDNEQFF,TGTGCCAGCAGCTTACGTAGCGGGGGGGACAATGAGCAGTTCTTC
-,TRBV7-2,-,TRBJ2-3,CASAKGPGTDTQYF,TGTGCCAGCGCTAAGGGTCCAGGGACAGATACGCAGTATTTT
many,TRBV20-1,TRBD1,TRBJ2-3,CSARPGGTWTDTQYF,TGCAGTGCGAGACCAGGGGGTACCTGGACAGATACGCAGTATTTT
few,TRBV7-2,-,TRBJ1-4,CASSRGGSNEKLFF,TGTGCCAGCAGTAGAGGGGGTTCTAATGAAAAACTGTTTTTT
-,TRBV7-3,-,TRBJ2-1,CASSADSTLDNEQFF,TGTGCCAGCAGCGCGGACTCGACATTGGACAATGAGCAGTTCTTC
many,TRBV6-5,TRBD1,TRBJ1-2,CASSTDRAGYGYTF,TGTGCCAGCAGTACGGACAGGGCTGGCTATGGCTACACCTTC
-,TRBV6-6,TRBD2,TRBJ2-7,CASRAGSGGVNEQYF,TGTGCCAGCAGAGCCGGGAGCGGGGGGGTCAACGAGCAGTACTTC
few,TRBV9,-,TRBJ1-1,CASSAGHSTWGNTEAFF,TGTGCCAGCAGCGCAGGACACTCTACCTGGGGGAACACTGAAGCTTTCTTT
few,TRBV3-1,-,TRBJ2-5,CASSQGTGGGETQYF,TGTGCCAGCAGCCAAGGGACAGGAGGGGGCGAGACCCAGTACTTC
-,TRBV5-1,-,TRBJ2-5,CASSLVPQGQETQYF,TGCGCCAGCAGCTTGGTCCCACAGGGCCAAGAGACCCAGTACTTC
-,TRBV5-1,-,TRBJ2-2,CASHRGSGELFF,TGCGCCAGCCACCGGGGATCCGGGGAGCTGTTTTTT
-,TRBV6-1,-,TRBJ2-5,CASATTEIQETQYF,TGTGCCAGCGCCACTACAGAGATCCAAGAGACCCAGTACTTC
many,TRBV7-3,TRBD2,TRBJ2-3,CASRRTSGGTDTQYF,TGTGCCAGCAGACGGACTAGCGGGGGGACAGATACGCAGTATTTT
-,TRBV11-1,-,TRBJ1-1,CASSNDPKRTEAFF,TGTGCCAGCAGTAACGATCCAAAGCGGACTGAAGCTTTCTTT
few,TRBV20-1,-,TRBJ1-6,CSARWTDYNSPLHF,TGCAGTGCTAGATGGACGGACTACAATTCACCCCTCCACTTT
once,TRBV7-9,TRBD1,TRBJ2-1,CASSTSGGAYNEQFF,TGTGCCAGCAGCACCTCAGGGGGCGCCTACAATGAGCAGTTCTTC
few,TRBV6-5,-,TRBJ2-2,CASSGGGQGGELFF,TGTGCCAGCAGTGGGGGGGGGCAAGGCGGGGAGCTGTTTTTT
few,TRBV20-1,TRBD2,TRBJ2-1,CSARALLAGGPYNEQFF,TGCAGTGCTAGGGCCCTACTAGCGGGGGGGCCCTACAATGAGCAGTTCTTC
-,TRBV2,TRBD2,TRBJ2-1,CATVGGGNNEQFF,TGTGCCACCGTGGGGGGAGGGAACAATGAGCAGTTCTTC
once,TRBV6-2/TRBV6-3,-,TRBJ1-5,CASSLWWANQPQHF,TGTGCCAGCAGTCTGTGGTGGGCGAATCAGCCCCAGCATTTT
many,TRBV7-8,-,TRBJ1-6,CASIRGSSYNSPLHF,TGTGCCAGCATTAGAGGGAGCTCCTATAATTCACCCCTCCACTTT